Listed below are T cell receptor beta chains from one sample, sequenced in a study of T cells after yellow fever vaccination. TCRdb recomputed calls from the 5' RACE reads with MiXCR, one row per CDR3 protein. The sample yields some 120,000 distinct CDR3 sequences, approximately 14% seen once. The source was CD8+ T cells sorted from PBMCs, collected 5 days after the yellow fever booster vaccination. Source of these receptors: a man younger than 30 who received the YFV17D yellow fever vaccine. CDR3s include the opening cysteine and the closing phenylalanine or tryptophan.

J: TRBJ2-7
V: TRBV20-1
CDR3: CSARRVAGGPGEQYF

J: TRBJ2-5
V: TRBV13
CDR3: CASRPTGRETQYF

J: TRBJ2-1
V: TRBV5-1
CDR3: CASSWAGREGNEQFF

J: TRBJ2-1
V: TRBV7-9
CDR3: CASSLAGGYEQFF

J: TRBJ1-3
V: TRBV7-3
CDR3: CASSPTGDSGNTIYF

J: TRBJ1-2
V: TRBV13
CDR3: CASSFDRGYGYTF

J: TRBJ2-1
V: TRBV7-9
CDR3: CASSPKTGGKEQFF

J: TRBJ1-6
V: TRBV5-6
CDR3: CASSLESDNSPLHF

J: TRBJ2-3
V: TRBV7-2
CDR3: CASSLLRGGTDTQYF

J: TRBJ2-7
V: TRBV12-3/TRBV12-4
CDR3: CASSLRDPRGQQYF

J: TRBJ1-6
V: TRBV4-1
CDR3: CASSQGGGFSPLHF

J: TRBJ2-7
V: TRBV7-9
CDR3: CASVPPGISYEQYF

J: TRBJ2-1
V: TRBV19
CDR3: CASSRPSLGYEDEQFF

J: TRBJ1-2
V: TRBV27
CDR3: CASSFGGLRGYTF

J: TRBJ2-5
V: TRBV7-2
CDR3: CASSLADTGRTQETQYF

J: TRBJ1-5
V: TRBV3-1
CDR3: CASSPLSSNQPQHF

J: TRBJ1-2
V: TRBV4-1
CDR3: CASSQDAREGPNYGYTF

J: TRBJ2-3
V: TRBV20-1
CDR3: CSARGDGSTDTQYF

J: TRBJ2-2
V: TRBV7-2
CDR3: CASSWTSGGTGELFF

J: TRBJ2-3
V: TRBV29-1
CDR3: CSTWDRGTDTQYF

J: TRBJ2-3
V: TRBV5-1
CDR3: CASSSNAPTSGVPTDTQYF

J: TRBJ1-1
V: TRBV19
CDR3: CASSPQGPTEAFF

J: TRBJ2-1
V: TRBV12-3/TRBV12-4
CDR3: CASSIRDRVDEQFF

J: TRBJ1-6
V: TRBV4-1
CDR3: CASSQAGQTSPLHF

J: TRBJ2-5
V: TRBV12-3/TRBV12-4
CDR3: CASSFGSGTQYF

J: TRBJ2-2
V: TRBV15
CDR3: CATSRTGELFF

J: TRBJ1-6
V: TRBV5-5
CDR3: CASTAARRFNSPLHF

J: TRBJ2-2
V: TRBV12-3/TRBV12-4
CDR3: CASRTRGATGELFF

J: TRBJ2-3
V: TRBV7-9
CDR3: CASSRQGMGYF

J: TRBJ2-7
V: TRBV29-1
CDR3: CSVEPDGPYEQYF

J: TRBJ2-3
V: TRBV5-1
CDR3: CASSFGTGRSTDTQYF